This T cell receptor (beta chain) was found in a study of T-cell memory formation after mild COVID-19. The germline V gene encodes CDR1 SGHRS and CDR2 YFSETQ. V shed 4 bases and J 9 bases; nucleotides not matched to a gene: 2. The CDR3 totals 14 residues. This clonotype turned up a few times. Its target is not known. TCRdb reanalysed the 5' RACE reads using MiXCR and keeps one entry per CDR3 protein. Counted here are about 560,000 distinct CDR3 sequences, approximately 15% occurring once; the ten biggest clones make up around 7.8%. Findings and caveats of the study: Mainly in CM and EM were contracting CD4+ clones; CD8+ were in EMRA.

The sequenced sample was PBMCs or a T cell subset sorted from them (not recorded which). This chain connects TRBV5-1 to TRBJ1-6; TRBD1 matches at 12 bases. This TCR derives from an adult woman who had mild COVID-19 (a few samples of this study predate the infection). Cell type and time point are not known. The CDR3: CASSRGQGASPLHF. The CDR3 coding sequence is TGCGCCAGCAGCCGGGGACAGGGGGCTTCACCCCTCCACTTT.